What follows is one T cell receptor beta chain and its context. Germline CDR1 reads SEHNR; CDR2 reads FQNEAQ (reference sequence). The CDR3 contains 17 residues. Trimming shortened V by 5 bases and J by 8 bases, and 22 bases separated the two germline ends. This sample stems from a study of blood T cell repertoires in COVID-19. For the study at large: From the United States, Italy and Spain came samples of acute and convalescent COVID-19. Sample material is recorded as cDNA or gDNA derived from T cells, B-cell-depleted T cells, or PBMCs.

Libraries were prepared by immunoSEQ multiplex PCR; TCRdb keeps only in-frame clonotypes and omits some of them. The profile shows approximately 40,000 clones, roughly 80% of them singletons. The genes are TRBV7-9 and TRBJ1-6, with unresolved D. Sequencing input: peripheral blood. The clonotype comes from a woman aged 60-75 years with acute or convalescent COVID-19. DNA for the CDR3: TGTGCCAGCAGCCCGGGTCCTACCTTGTTAGGTGATTCACCCCTCCACTTT. Translated, it gives CASSPGPTLLGDSPLHF.